This is a list of T cell receptor beta chains from one sample in a study of blood T cell repertoires in COVID-19. Clones were sequenced by immunoSEQ multiplex PCR, and TCRdb holds only the in-frame ones, with some missing. The table lists about 100,000 clones, 88% of them singletons. Sequenced material: peripheral blood. These receptors all come from a woman in her sixties with acute or convalescent COVID-19. Each CDR3 is given with its conserved first and last residue. A D gene is named only where the DNA matches it firmly. The listing skips clone size in some rows; elsewhere it reads once, few, many or a size class.

>-|TRBD2|TRBJ2-1|TRBV7-3
TGTGCCAGCAGCTTAGCGGGAGGGTCAAATGAGCAGTTCTTC
CASSLAGGSNEQFF
>-|-|TRBJ1-5|TRBV2
TGTGCCAGCAGTGAAATTTATAGCAATCAGCCCCAGCATTTT
CASSEIYSNQPQHF
>-|TRBD1|TRBJ1-1|TRBV5-1
TGCGCCAGCAGCTCCGGGACAGGGGTTGAAGCTTTCTTT
CASSSGTGVEAFF
>-|-|TRBJ2-3|TRBV7-9
TGTGCCAGCAGCTTACCCGTAGATACGCAGTATTTT
CASSLPVDTQYF
>-|-|TRBJ2-5|TRBV6-6
TGTGCCAGCAGAATACAGGGTGTGGAGACCCAGTACTTC
CASRIQGVETQYF
>-|TRBD2|TRBJ2-1|TRBV19
TGTGCCAGTAGTATCCGTTCTAGCGGGATGGGGGGGAATGAGCAGTTCTTC
CASSIRSSGMGGNEQFF
>-|-|TRBJ2-1|TRBV6-5
TGTGCCAGCAGGGTAAGCGGGCCCTTCAATGAGCAGTTCTTC
CASRVSGPFNEQFF
>-|-|TRBJ2-3|TRBV11-3
TGTGCCAGCGGTGCCCGGGGGTTTACAGATACGCAGTATTTT
CASGARGFTDTQYF
>-|-|TRBJ1-1|TRBV18
TGTGCCAGCTCATCGGCAGGGGACACTGAAGCTTTCTTT
CASSSAGDTEAFF
>-|TRBD2|TRBJ2-3|TRBV10-3
TGTGCCATCAGCAATTGGGGGGGGAAACGATCCACAGATACGCAGTATTTT
CAISNWGGKRSTDTQYF
>-|TRBD1|TRBJ2-6|TRBV3-1/TRBV3-2
TGTGCCAGCAGCCAAGGACAGGGGGGCTCTGGGGCCAACGTCCTGACTTTC
CASSQGQGGSGANVLTF
>-|-|TRBJ1-5|TRBV28
TGTGCCACTACAGGGTTAACGGGTCAGCCCCAGCATTTT
CATTGLTGQPQHF
>-|TRBD2|TRBJ2-2|TRBV2
TGTGCCAGCAGTGGAGCTGCGTTCGGACTAGCGGGAGACACCGGGGAGCTGTTTTTT
CASSGAAFGLAGDTGELFF
>-|-|TRBJ1-4|TRBV20-1
TGCAGTGCAAGTGGAGGGTTCAGTGAAAAACTGTTTTTT
CSASGGFSEKLFF
>-|TRBD1|TRBJ2-5|TRBV12-3/TRBV12-4
TGTGCCAGCTCCCCAGGGGGTTGGGAGACCCAGTACTTC
CASSPGGWETQYF
>-|-|TRBJ1-1|TRBV14
TGTGCCAGCAGCCGTTCGACTGAGTGGAGGACTGAAGCTTTCTTT
CASSRSTEWRTEAFF
>once|TRBD1|TRBJ1-1|TRBV30
TGTGCCTGGACCGTTGACAGGGTGGGCGCTGAAGCTTTCTTT
CAWTVDRVGAEAFF
>-|TRBD1|TRBJ2-2|TRBV2
TGTGCCAGCAATACGGACAGGTCAAGAAACACCGGGGAGCTGTTTTTT
CASNTDRSRNTGELFF
>-|TRBD1|TRBJ1-3|TRBV6-5
TGTGCCAGCAGTAGGACAGGACGGTCTGGAAACACCATATATTTT
CASSRTGRSGNTIYF
>-|TRBD2|TRBJ2-1|TRBV11-2
TGTGCCAGCAGCTTACAGGGACTAGCGGGAGTGAGTGAGCAGTTCTTC
CASSLQGLAGVSEQFF
>-|-|TRBJ1-6|TRBV2
TGTGCCAGCAGGGCAGGGTCCTATAATTCACCCCTCCACTTT
CASRAGSYNSPLHF
>-|TRBD2|TRBJ2-1|TRBV3-1/TRBV3-2
TGTGCCAGCAGCCGCTGGAGCGGGAGGGTGTGGTCCTACAATGAGCAGTTCTTC
CASSRWSGRVWSYNEQFF
>-|-|TRBJ1-1|TRBV18
TGTGCCAGCTCACAGCGTTCGAACACTGAAGCTTTCTTT
CASSQRSNTEAFF
>-|-|TRBJ2-7|TRBV19
TGTGCCAGTAGTAGCGCGGGACGCCTGGAGCAGTACTTC
CASSSAGRLEQYF
>-|-|TRBJ1-2|TRBV7-8
TGTGCCAGCAGCTTAGCAACTGCTAACTATGGCTACACCTTC
CASSLATANYGYTF
>once|TRBD1|TRBJ1-2|TRBV30
TGTGCCTGGCCTCGGGACAGCTATGGCTACACCTTC
CAWPRDSYGYTF
>-|-|TRBJ2-1|TRBV27
TGTGCCAGCAGTTTATCTAGTAGGGCAGACTACTCCTACAATGAGCAGTTCTTC
CASSLSSRADYSYNEQFF
>-|TRBD1|TRBJ1-5|TRBV5-1
TGCGCCAGCAGCTTAACAGGGGACAATCAGCCCCAGCATTTT
CASSLTGDNQPQHF
>-|-|TRBJ2-3|TRBV7-9
TGTGCCAGCAGCTTAATTCGACAGATTTCGGCAGATACGCAGTATTTT
CASSLIRQISADTQYF
>-|-|TRBJ1-2|TRBV11-2
TGTGCCAGCAGCTTAGATAGATTTCGGGGCTACACCTTC
CASSLDRFRGYTF
>-|-|TRBJ1-2|TRBV3-1/TRBV3-2
TGTGCCAGCAGTTTCGGACAGACCCGCTATGGCTACACCTTC
CASSFGQTRYGYTF
>-|-|TRBJ1-2|TRBV12-3/TRBV12-4
TGTGCCAGCAGTTTTCAGGGAGGCTATGGCTACACCTTC
CASSFQGGYGYTF
>-|TRBD1|TRBJ1-1|TRBV6-5
TGTGCCAGTTGGACAGGGGGCGTTGGGAACACTGAAGCTTTCTTT
CASWTGGVGNTEAFF
>-|TRBD2|TRBJ2-1|TRBV7-3
TGTGCCAGCAGCTTAGTAGCGGGGGCCTACAATGAGCAGTTCTTC
CASSLVAGAYNEQFF
>-|-|TRBJ1-2|TRBV19
TGTGCCAGTAGGGCCACAGGGTCCTATGGCTACACCTTC
CASRATGSYGYTF
>-|-|TRBJ2-2|TRBV28
TGTGCCAGCCTAAGGGGCATGAACACCGGGGAGCTGTTTTTT
CASLRGMNTGELFF
>-|TRBD1|TRBJ1-2|TRBV5-8
TGTGCCAGCAGCTTGGAACAGGGGGCTTTTGGCTACACCTTC
CASSLEQGAFGYTF
>-|TRBD2|TRBJ2-1|TRBV27
TGTGCCAGCAGTTTATGGTCTAGCGGGAGGAGGAATGAGCAGTTCTTC
CASSLWSSGRRNEQFF
>-|TRBD2|TRBJ2-1|TRBV28
TGTGCCAGCTGCCCGCTAGCGGGAGTGGATAATGAGCAGTTCTTC
CASCPLAGVDNEQFF
>once|TRBD2|TRBJ2-3|TRBV7-3
TGTGCCAGCAGCTCTTTAGCGGGAGGGTACACAGATACGCAGTATTTT
CASSSLAGGYTDTQYF
>-|-|TRBJ1-6|TRBV2
TGTGCCAGCAGTGAGCGTCAGGGTAGTTCACCCCTCCACTTT
CASSERQGSSPLHF
>-|-|TRBJ2-1|TRBV11-2
TGTGCCAGCAGCTTCTTCGGGTCCGAGCAGTTCTTC
CASSFFGSEQFF
>-|-|TRBJ1-3|TRBV30
TGTGCCTGGTCCGGGGGTGGAAACACCATATATTTT
CAWSGGGNTIYF
>-|TRBD2|TRBJ2-1|TRBV3-1/TRBV3-2
TGTGCCAGCAGCCAAAGCCTCGGACTAGCGGGAGCGAATGAGCAGTTCTTC
CASSQSLGLAGANEQFF
>-|TRBD1|TRBJ1-5|TRBV28
TGTGCCAGCAGTCACCGGGACAGGGAAACGAGTCAGCCCCAGCATTTT
CASSHRDRETSQPQHF
>-|-|TRBJ2-7|TRBV21-1
TGTGCCAGCACTACCCTCCCGGGGGGCTACGAGCAGTACTTC
CASTTLPGGYEQYF
>-|TRBD1|TRBJ1-6|TRBV5-6
TGTGCCAGCAGCTTGGCGGGGACAGGGAGTTCACCCCTCCACTTT
CASSLAGTGSSPLHF